Each of the 13 T cell receptor beta chains below was sequenced from the same sample in a study of cytomegalovirus exposure and HLA in healthy donors. The PCR ran on 60 Vbeta and 13 Jbeta primers. Only in-frame clones appear in the TCRdb table, and some are missing; sequencing was by immunoSEQ multiplex PCR. The table lists about 160,000 clones, around four fifths of them singletons. The sequencing sample was made of PBMCs. The receptors here all came from a girl aged 2-9 years in good health and CMV-seropositive.

The chain links TRBV5-6 to TRBJ2-5, with D possibly TRBD1 on 5 matching bases. This CDR3 is 15 amino acids long. V lost 2 bases to trimming and J lost 4 bases, with 15 bases between them. In germline, CDR1 is SGHDT, CDR2 YYEEEE. CDR3 sequence (DNA): TGTGCCAGCAGCTTAAATTCGTGGGGCAGAGAGACCCAGTACTTC. This translates into CASSLNSWGRETQYF. The entire variable domain, with the rest obtained from reference TRBV5-6 and TRBJ2-5, is as follows: DAGVTQSPTHLIKTRGQQVTLRCSPKSGHDTVSWYQQALGQGPQFIFQYYEEEERQRGNFPDRFSGHQFPNYSSELNVNALLLGDSALYLCASSLNSWGRETQYFGPGTRLLVL.

The CDR3 spells CASSVAPSTGEGGYTF. In DNA form, the CDR3 reads TGTGCCAGCAGCGTAGCCCCAAGCACAGGGGAAGGAGGCTACACCTTC. The chain joins TRBV9 to TRBJ1-2; 7 positions match TRBD1. Germline V gene data show CDR1 as SGDLS and CDR2 as YYNGEE. There are 16 residues in the CDR3. Trimming took 0 bases from V and 8 from J; bases not matched to a gene: 13.

J is TRBJ2-1 and V is TRBV7-9; 7 bases agree with TRBD1. J was trimmed by 5 bases and V by 6 bases; bases with no gene match: 1. The germline gives CDR1 SEHNR, CDR2 FQNEAQ (reference sequence). The CDR3 extends over 12 amino acids. The CDR3 here is CASRQGNNEQFF. CDR3 DNA sequence: TGTGCCAGCAGACAGGGGAACAATGAGCAGTTCTTC.

To note about this clone: Its ends do not fully match the called genes, so a read error is possible. The chain joins TRBV4-1 to TRBJ1-1, with D possibly being TRBD1 (5 bases). Germline V lookup: CDR1 MGHRA, CDR2 YSYEKL. The CDR3 is made up of 11 amino acids. The DNA of the CDR3 is TGCGCCAGTGCAGGGAACGCTGAAGCTTTCTTT. Protein sequence: CASAGNAEAFF.

This chain joins TRBV19 and TRBJ2-2, with 10 positions matching TRBD2. The CDR3 loop spans 18 amino acids. Losses at the gene ends were 8 bases for V and 7 bases for J; bases not matched to a gene: 19. Germline V CDR1 and CDR2: LNHDA, SQIVND (reference sequence). The chain's CDR3 is CASAGAGLAGEGDGELFF. Written as DNA, the CDR3 is TGTGCCAGTGCGGGGGCCGGGCTAGCGGGAGAGGGGGACGGGGAGCTGTTTTTT.

The chain has TRBV7-9 and TRBJ2-1, with 9 bases aligning to TRBD2. CDR1 is SEHNR and CDR2 is FQNEAQ in the germline V gene (reference sequence). The CDR3 covers 15 residues. V was pared by 3 bases and J by 5 bases, with 5 bases of the junction left unmatched. The CDR3 loop reads CASSFSAGGNNEQFF. The CDR3, as DNA: TGTGCCAGCAGCTTTTCGGCGGGAGGGAACAATGAGCAGTTCTTC. The full variable domain, its missing parts supplied by reference TRBV7-9 and TRBJ2-1, is DTGVSQNPRHKITKRGQNVTFRCDPISEHNRLYWYRQTLGQGPEFLTYFQNEAQLEKSRLLSDRFSAERPKGSFSTLEIQRTEQGDSAMYLCASSFSAGGNNEQFFGPGTRLTVL.

The chain employs TRBV29-1 and TRBJ2-5; a possible D gene is TRBD1 (6 bases). V lost 6 bases and J 0 bases, leaving 11 bases between the germline ends. The CDR3 spans 13 residues. Germline lookup yields CDR1 SQVTM and CDR2 ANQGSEA. CDR3 region: CSVRGPDQETQYF. The CDR3 DNA sequence: TGCAGCGTCAGGGGTCCCGACCAAGAGACCCAGTACTTC.

This clone has only one observation. The chain employs TRBV9 and TRBJ2-1; 11 bases agree with TRBD2. The CDR3 extends over 15 amino acids. The germline V gene encodes CDR1 SGDLS and CDR2 YYNGEE. Germline trimming cut 2 bases from V and 6 bases from J; bases unmatched to any gene: 4. The DNA of the CDR3 is TGTGCCAGCAGCGTTCTAGCGGGAGGAGGCAATGAGCAGTTCTTC. Translated, it gives CASSVLAGGGNEQFF.

The chain couples TRBV6-5 to TRBJ1-4; tentatively, D is TRBD1 (6 bases). CDR1 is MNHEY and CDR2 is SVGAGI in the germline V gene. With 2 bases removed from V and 5 bases from J, the gap between germline ends came to 12 bases. The CDR3 covers 15 residues. Here the CDR3 DNA reads TGTGCCAGCAGTTACATCGGGGGGCTCAATGAAAAACTGTTTTTT. It is translated as CASSYIGGLNEKLFF.

The V and J genes are TRBV4-1 and TRBJ1-5, with TRBD1 matching over 9 bases. V was clipped by 6 bases and J by 5 bases; unmatched bases: 5. The germline V gene encodes CDR1 MGHRA and CDR2 YSYEKL. The CDR3 totals 14 residues. The CDR3 protein is CASSPTGGDQPQHF. The CDR3 bases are TGCGCCAGCAGTCCGACAGGGGGGGATCAGCCCCAGCATTTT.

The chain is built from TRBV6-6 and TRBJ2-7; 7 nucleotides line up with TRBD1. This CDR3 comprises 14 residues. V gave up 7 bases and J gave up 2 bases; unmatched junction bases: 8. Germline values: CDR1 MNHNY, CDR2 SVGAGI (reference sequence). As DNA, the CDR3 is TGTGCCAGCACTAACCTGGACAGGACCTACGAGCAGTACTTC. It is translated as CASTNLDRTYEQYF.

This clone was seen a single time. The genes are TRBV11-2 and TRBJ2-3, with D unresolved. The CDR3 consists of 12 residues. V was pared by 5 bases and J by 0 bases, with 3 bases between. Germline values: CDR1 SGHAT, CDR2 FQNNGV. The DNA for the CDR3 is TGTGCCAGCAGCCCTAGCACAGATACGCAGTATTTT. It encodes CASSPSTDTQYF.

This clone was seen only once. This rearrangement joins TRBV28 to TRBJ1-1, with D perhaps matching TRBD1 (5 bases). This CDR3 has 13 amino acids. CDR1 and CDR2 (germline): MDHEN, SYDVKM. V lost 3 bases and J 6 bases, leaving 11 bases between the germline ends. The CDR3 protein is CASSFRVVAEAFF. CDR3 bases: TGTGCCAGCAGTTTCAGGGTCGTCGCTGAAGCTTTCTTT. The whole variable domain, filled in from reference TRBV28 and TRBJ1-1, reads DVKVTQSSRYLVKRTGEKVFLECVQDMDHENMFWYRQDPGLGLRLIYFSYDVKMKEKGDIPEGYSVSREKKERFSLILESASTNQTSMYLCASSFRVVAEAFFGQGTRLTVV.